A single sample gave rise to the 10 T cell receptor beta chains below, sequenced in a study of human T cells and chemical hapten exposure. TCRdb reanalysed the RACE reads using MiXCR and keeps one entry per CDR3 protein. The sample holds 45,000 to 60,000 distinct CDR3 sequences, roughly a tenth seen once. The sample's time point: pre-sensitization, week 0. Stated treatment: therapeutic diphenylcyclopropenone sensitization with weekly scalp DPC. This specimen consisted of whole blood, obtained in connection with sensitization to the hapten diphenylcyclopropenone (DPC). Receptors originate from a woman between 40 and 55 years old with alopecia areata. Some clones in this sample may be carry-over from other donors' samples.

Ten or more counts support this clonotype. The chain uses TRBV6-5 and TRBJ2-7; D is undetermined. Germline assignment: CDR1 MNHEY and CDR2 SVGAGI. The CDR3 length is 14 residues. The V end was cut by 5 bases, the J end by 5 bases, with 16 bases between. The CDR3 here is CASSPDIEFHEQYF. CDR3 coding DNA: TGTGCCAGCAGTCCCGACATCGAGTTCCACGAGCAGTACTTC.

This clonotype appeared a few times. The chain joins TRBV3-1 to TRBJ2-2; no reliable D call. Germline lookup yields CDR1 LGHDT and CDR2 YNNKEL (reference sequence). V was shortened by 7 bases and J by 7 bases, with 1 base between the two germline ends. There are 9 residues in the CDR3. In nucleotides, the CDR3 is TGTGCCAGCATCGGGGAGCTGTTTTTT. Its translation: CASIGELFF. Filled out from reference TRBV3-1 and TRBJ2-2, the complete variable domain reads DTAVSQTPKYLVTQMGNDKSIKCEQNLGHDTMYWYKQDSKKFLKIMFSYNNKELIINETVPNRFSPKSPDKAHLNLHINSLELGDSAVYFCASIGELFFGEGSRLTVL.

This chain uses TRBV1 with TRBJ2-7; whether TRBD1, the table's D call, matches the DNA was not checked. TRBV1 has pseudogene status. The CDR3 runs to 11 residues. The CDR3 sequence is CTSRSGAQQYF. CDR3 in DNA: TGCACCAGCAGGTCGGGGGCGCAGCAGTACTTC.

This clonotype was recorded at least ten times. CDR3 residues: CSAPRSGGNNEQFF. DNA for the CDR3: TGCAGTGCCCCTCGGAGCGGGGGGAACAATGAGCAGTTCTTC. The rearrangement joins TRBV20-1 to TRBJ2-1, with 9 positions matching TRBD2. Germline loops: CDR1 DFQATT, CDR2 SNEGSKA (reference sequence). V trimming: 6 bases; J trimming: 5 bases; junction bases outside the gene matches: 8. The CDR3 consists of 14 residues.

This clonotype was seen ten or more times. The V and J genes are TRBV2 and TRBJ2-3; D is uncertain. Germline lookup yields CDR1 SNHLY and CDR2 FYNNEI. The CDR3 extends over 15 amino acids. Trimming shortened V by 7 bases and J by 4 bases, and 18 bases separated the two germline ends. The CDR3 bases are TGTGCCAGCACCGACCGGGCCATTGGGCCAGATACGCAGTATTTT. This codes for CASTDRAIGPDTQYF.

The table lists this clonotype with a few counts. This chain uses TRBV5-1 with TRBJ1-5; possible D gene TRBD1, 5 bases. V was trimmed by 4 bases and J by 4 bases, leaving 15 bases between them. Germline V gene data show CDR1 as SGHRS and CDR2 as YFSETQ. This CDR3 region has 15 residues. DNA of the CDR3: TGCGCCAGCAGCCCGGCGGGGGGAAAGAATCAGCCCCAGCATTTT. The encoded protein is CASSPAGGKNQPQHF.

There are many counts of this clonotype. The J gene is TRBJ1-1, the V gene TRBV7-6; tentative D call: TRBD1 (6 bases). Trimming shortened V by 5 bases and J by 4 bases, and 17 bases separated the two germline ends. Germline V lookup: CDR1 SGHVS, CDR2 FNYEAQ. The CDR3 length is 15 residues. The CDR3 protein is CASSLKGQGTTEAFF. CDR3 DNA: TGTGCCAGCAGCCTAAAGGGTCAGGGGACCACTGAAGCTTTCTTT.

The rearrangement uses TRBV6-5 and TRBJ1-1; TRBD1 might be the D (5 bases). The V and J ends lost 2 bases and 6 bases respectively, with 10 bases between them. The CDR3 has 13 residues. The germline gives CDR1 MNHEY, CDR2 SVGAGI. As DNA, the CDR3 is TGTGCCAGCAGTTACGGCAGGGTGGCTGAAGCTTTCTTT. Residues: CASSYGRVAEAFF.

The chain has TRBV5-4 and TRBJ2-1; TRBD1 matches 8 bases. Germline CDR1 SGHNT, CDR2 YYREEE (reference sequence). The trim removed 3 bases at V and 2 bases at J, leaving 10 bases unmatched. The CDR3 totals 17 residues. CDR3 residues: CASSSSETGAAYNEQFF. DNA of the CDR3: TGTGCCAGCAGCTCATCCGAGACAGGGGCGGCCTACAATGAGCAGTTCTTC.

This clonotype appeared a few times. The rearrangement uses TRBV7-9 and TRBJ2-7; 9 bases align to TRBD2. Trimming at V came to 5 bases and at J to 0 bases, leaving 5 bases not matched to a gene. The CDR3 loop spans 15 amino acids. The germline V gene has CDR1 SEHNR and CDR2 FQNEAQ (reference sequence). CDR3 sequence: CASSTSGGLSYEQYF. In DNA, the CDR3 is TGTGCCAGCAGCACGAGCGGGGGGCTCTCCTACGAGCAGTACTTC.